The clone carrying this T cell receptor beta chain appeared once. This record belongs to a study of T cells after somatic rescue of genetic block. Germline V CDR1 and CDR2: LGHNA, YNFKEQ. The ends were cut back, 5 bases at V and 0 bases at J, with 17 bases in the middle. The CDR3 runs to 17 residues. This table comes from immunoSEQ multiplex PCR, and its TCRdb copy is limited to in-frame clones, with some not included. The repertoire holds about 12,000 clones, with about 69% as singletons. The receptor comes from a boy under 18. V is TRBV4-2 and J is TRBJ2-1, with D possibly being TRBD2 (6 bases). The sample was peripheral blood mononuclear cells (PBMCs). In DNA, the CDR3 is TGTGCCAGCAGCTCCTCCGGGGCGGGGACCTCCTACAATGAGCAGTTCTTC. Protein: CASSSSGAGTSYNEQFF.